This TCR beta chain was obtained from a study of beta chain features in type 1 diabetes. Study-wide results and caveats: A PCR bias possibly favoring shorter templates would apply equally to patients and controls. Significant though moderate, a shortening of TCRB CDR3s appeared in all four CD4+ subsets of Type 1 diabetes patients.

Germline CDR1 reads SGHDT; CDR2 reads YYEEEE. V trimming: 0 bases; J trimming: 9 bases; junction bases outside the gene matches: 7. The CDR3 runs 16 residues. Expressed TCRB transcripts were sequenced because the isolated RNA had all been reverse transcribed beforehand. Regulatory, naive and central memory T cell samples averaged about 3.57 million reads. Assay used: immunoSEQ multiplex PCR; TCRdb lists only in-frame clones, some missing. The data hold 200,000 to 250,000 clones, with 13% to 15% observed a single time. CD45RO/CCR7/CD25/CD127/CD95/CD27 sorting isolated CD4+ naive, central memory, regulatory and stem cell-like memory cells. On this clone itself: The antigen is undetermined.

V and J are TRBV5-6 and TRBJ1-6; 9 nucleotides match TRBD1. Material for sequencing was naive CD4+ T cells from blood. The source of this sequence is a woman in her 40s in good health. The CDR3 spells CASSLGAGTGISPLHF. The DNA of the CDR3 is TGTGCCAGCAGCTTGGGAGCCGGGACAGGGATTTCACCCCTCCACTTT.